This T cell receptor (beta chain) came from a study of blood T cell repertoires in COVID-19. Overall study: Sites in the United States, Italy and Spain provided acute and convalescent COVID-19 samples.

This clone was observed a single time. Authors' methods: Estimated nucleated cell counts came from reference gene primer amplification. Data came from immunoSEQ multiplex PCR; TCRdb stores just in-frame clones and leaves some out. V and J calls and clone size follow that table, whereas D and trimming were derived from the DNA. The sample lists some 150,000 clones, approximately 80% occurring once. The length of the CDR3 is 16 residues. V was pared by 3 bases and J by 7 bases, with 10 bases of the junction left unmatched. Germline V gene sequence: CDR1 LGHNA, CDR2 YNFKEQ. This TCR was sampled from a woman in her fifties or sixties with acute or convalescent COVID-19. The sample comprised peripheral blood. The J gene is TRBJ1-2, the V gene TRBV4-2, with 11 bases fitting TRBD1. The CDR3 nucleotides are TGTGCCAGCAGCCAGCCAGGACAGGGGGCGCGGGGTGGCTACACCTTC. Its translation: CASSQPGQGARGGYTF.